The 6 T cell receptor beta chains below all came from one sample that was sequenced in a study of T cells after yellow fever vaccination (dated by TCRdb to between 2018 and 2020). What this sample's treatment or condition label stands for: live attenuated yellow fever vaccine strain. Library preparation used 5' RACE. These reads were obtained on an Illumina NovaSeq 6000. Through fastp at Q25 and MiXCR, TCRdb rebuilt clones from the public reads, retaining in-frame beta chains. Each record represents a unique CDR3 protein, reported with the most common genes and DNA among its rows. The table for this sample lists some 290,000 distinct CDR3 sequences; about 10% of them were counted only once. The biggest ten clones account for about 3.5% of the sample. Sequenced material: CD4+ T cells sorted from PBMCs, taken 45 days after the yellow fever booster vaccination. The receptors here all came from a man aged 18-30 years who received the YFV17D yellow fever vaccine.

This clonotype was seen a few times. The chain links TRBV7-2 to TRBJ2-3, with D perhaps matching TRBD1 (5 bases). The CDR3 extends over 14 amino acids. V lost 3 bases to trimming and J lost 2 bases, with 9 bases between them. Looked up from germline, CDR1 is SGHTA and CDR2 is FQGNSA. CDR3 DNA: TGTGCCAGCAGCTTTCGACAGTTCACAGATACGCAGTATTTT. Amino acids: CASSFRQFTDTQYF.

This clonotype was observed a handful of times. The chain links TRBV6-1 to TRBJ2-7, with D perhaps matching TRBD2 (5 bases). The V and J ends lost 6 bases and 0 bases respectively, with 9 bases between them. CDR1 and CDR2 (germline): MNHNS, SASEGT. The CDR3 is 13 amino acids. For the CDR3, the DNA is TGTGCCAGCAGGCCCGGACTCTCCTACGAGCAGTACGTC. Translated: CASRPGLSYEQYV.

This clonotype was recorded many times. The chain links TRBV25-1 to TRBJ1-3, with D unresolved. This CDR3 has 14 amino acids. Trimming shortened V by 6 bases and J by 2 bases, and 11 bases separated the two germline ends. Per germline, CDR1 MGHDK and CDR2 SYGVNS. CDR3 loop: CASSPGHTGNTIYF. Written as DNA, the CDR3 is TGTGCCAGCAGCCCCGGCCATACTGGAAACACCATATATTTT.

V usage is TRBV7-6 and J usage is TRBJ2-5; D possibly corresponds to TRBD2 (6 bases). From germline, CDR1 is SGHVS and CDR2 FNYEAQ. This CDR3 is built from 14 residues. Trimming left V 3 bases short and J 2 bases short, with 10 bases between. CDR3 amino acids: CASSLLAEQETQYF. The CDR3 bases are TGTGCCAGCAGCTTGTTAGCGGAACAAGAGACCCAGTACTTC.

The count of this clonotype is one. V gene TRBV20-1 combines with J gene TRBJ2-7; no definite D call. This CDR3 is 11 amino acids long. The V gene's germline CDR1 is DFQATT and CDR2 SNEGSKA (reference sequence). V was cut by 4 bases and J by 3 bases, with 7 bases left in between. In nucleotides, the CDR3 is TGCAGTGCTATGGAGAACTACGAGCAGTACGTC. As protein: CSAMENYEQYV.

This clonotype was counted only a few times. The V and J genes are TRBV7-8 and TRBJ2-3, with D possibly TRBD2 on 5 matching bases. The CDR3 runs 14 residues. The germline V and J ends were trimmed by 5 bases and 6 bases, with 15 bases remaining between them. The germline gives CDR1 SGHVS, CDR2 FQNEAQ. CDR3 loop: CASSLRLPADTQYF. As DNA, the CDR3 is TGTGCCAGCAGCCTGCGACTACCGGCGGATACGCAGTATTTT.